The TCR beta chain under discussion was sequenced for a study of cytomegalovirus exposure and HLA in healthy donors. Across the study: Genetic ancestry analysis placed about 80% of the 398 donors that were genotyped in the Caucasian-associated cluster. Whole-study results and caveats: A prior analysis recorded that most TCR beta V segments were productive about 90% or about 30% of the time.

The ends were cut back, 1 base at V and 5 bases at J, with 17 bases in the middle. Germline V CDR1 and CDR2: SGHVS, FQNEAQ. The CDR3 runs 16 residues. PCR used 60 Vbeta primers and 13 Jbeta primers. Sequencing used immunoSEQ multiplex PCR; TCRdb keeps in-frame clones, though not all of them. This repertoire includes 55,000 to 85,000 clones. Remarks on this clone: Its antigen is not known.

The rearrangement links TRBV7-8 to TRBJ1-1; D is possibly TRBD1 (5 bases). Sequences were obtained from PBMCs. This sequence was found in a female donor in good health and CMV-seropositive. The CDR3 nucleotides are TGTGCCAGCAGCTTAGATCAATTGGGGGGTGAAACTGAAGCTTTCTTT. Translation gives CASSLDQLGGETEAFF.